This T cell receptor beta chain was sequenced for a study of T cell responses to AZD1222 COVID-19 vaccine. TCRdb keeps only in-frame clones here, not all; method: immunoSEQ multiplex PCR. The sample lists fewer than 90,000 clones, about 90% seen once, with around 10% in the top ten. V lost 4 bases and J lost 5, with 11 bases in between. Germline values: CDR1 GTSNPN, CDR2 SVGIG (reference sequence). The CDR3 is 13 residues long. Investigators merged groups given second doses at roughly 4 or roughly 12 weeks. Details on this clone: Its specificity is unknown.

The study, taken as a whole, reports: Two AZD1222 doses significantly raised spike-specific TCR breadth and depth over controls. White British donors predominated, females outnumbered males, and clonal diversity was possibly underestimated.

Sequencing was performed on peripheral blood, taken 28 days after the second AZD1222 dose. The clonotype originates from an adult who received the AZD1222 COVID-19 vaccine. The chain combines TRBV30 with TRBJ1-4; unclear D gene. CDR3 amino acids: CAWNHRQNEKLFF. The CDR3 DNA reads as TGTGCCTGGAATCATAGGCAGAATGAAAAACTGTTTTTT.